A single sample is the source of the 13 T cell receptor beta chains below, sequenced in a study of shared clonotypes between healthy human individuals. Only in-frame clones appear in the TCRdb table, and some are missing; sequencing was by immunoSEQ multiplex PCR. This table holds 2 million or so clones, approximately 95% found once. The naive CD8 fraction comprised CD45RO-negative cells positively selected for CCR7 and excluded terminally differentiated effector memory CD45RA+ cells. The sequenced material came from naive CD8+ T cells sorted from blood. Receptor source: a man aged 18-30 years in good health.

The V call is TRBV27, the J call TRBJ2-1; no clear D. The V end was cut by 7 bases, the J end by 4 bases, with 11 bases between. Germline-derived CDR1 and CDR2 are MNHEY and SMNVEV (reference sequence). The CDR3 is 13 residues long. CDR3 residues: CASTRLGYNEQFF. In DNA, the CDR3 is TGTGCCAGCACCCGACTTGGATACAATGAGCAGTTCTTC.

The chain couples TRBV11-2 to TRBJ2-7; either TRBD1 or TRBD2 may fit D (6 bases each). Germline CDR1 reads SGHAT; CDR2 reads FQNNGV. The CDR3 consists of 13 residues. Trimming pared 2 bases from V and 6 bases from J, leaving 11 bases between. Here the CDR3 DNA reads TGTGCCAGCAGCTTACTTGAGGGGGGCGAGCAGTACTTC. Protein sequence: CASSLLEGGEQYF.

This rearrangement joins TRBV7-9 to TRBJ2-6; the D is unclear. Trimming left V 10 bases short and J 0 bases short, with 16 bases between. Germline V lookup: CDR1 SEHNR, CDR2 FQNEAQ (reference sequence). This CDR3 is 16 amino acids long. CDR3 DNA sequence: TGTGCCACTCCCCAGTGGCCCTCCTCTGGGGCCAACGTCCTGACTTTC. Translating gives CATPQWPSSGANVLTF.

This chain links TRBV4-3 with TRBJ2-3; D is undetermined. With 1 base removed from V and 5 bases from J, the gap between germline ends came to 7 bases. The CDR3 consists of 13 residues. Germline V gene lookup returns CDR1 LGHNA and CDR2 YSLEER. This CDR3 is CASSQVGVDTQYF. As DNA, the CDR3 is TGCGCCAGCAGCCAAGTCGGTGTAGATACGCAGTATTTT.

This clone has a single count. The chain recombines TRBV19 with TRBJ2-1; possibly TRBD2 for D (6 bases). Trimming removed 4 bases from V and 5 bases from J, with 18 bases in between. Germline values: CDR1 LNHDA, CDR2 SQIVND (reference sequence). CDR3 length: 16 residues. For the CDR3, the DNA is TGTGCCAGTAGTAGCCACGGGACTCCCGGGAACAATGAGCAGTTCTTC. It codes for CASSSHGTPGNNEQFF.

This chain uses TRBV4-1 with TRBJ2-1; D ambiguous. CDR3 length: 16 amino acids. With 1 base removed from V and 2 bases from J, the gap between germline ends came to 12 bases. Germline V gene data show CDR1 as MGHRA and CDR2 as YSYEKL. CDR3 amino acids: CASSQGTVLAYNEQFF. In nucleotides, the CDR3 is TGCGCCAGCAGCCAAGGTACGGTCCTGGCCTACAATGAGCAGTTCTTC.

A remark on this clone: This may come from a read error, since a much larger clone is one base off. The V gene is TRBV6-5, the J gene TRBJ2-2; no reliable D call. Trimming cost V 5 bases and J 1 base, with 8 bases left between them. Looked up from germline, CDR1 is MNHEY and CDR2 is SVGAGI. This CDR3 spans 14 amino acids. CDR3 in DNA: TGTGCCAGCAGTCACGGGCAGAACACCGGGGAGCTGTTTTTT. Its translation: CASSHGQNTGELFF.

The chain couples TRBV4-1 to TRBJ1-2; the match to TRBD1 covers 7 bases. Trimming removed 1 base from V and 8 bases from J; junction bases left unmatched: 7. The CDR3 loop spans 14 amino acids. Germline loops: CDR1 MGHRA, CDR2 YSYEKL. The CDR3 coding sequence is TGCGCCAGCAGCCAAGTATCAGGGGGGGGAGGCTACACCTTC. It codes for CASSQVSGGGGYTF.

CDR3 nucleotide sequence: TGTGCCAGCAGTGCGCGGGGGCTAGCCTACGAGCAGTACTTC. Residues: CASSARGLAYEQYF. This chain links TRBV7-9 with TRBJ2-7; a weak D match, TRBD2 (7 bases). Germline lookup yields CDR1 SEHNR and CDR2 FQNEAQ (reference sequence). The CDR3 totals 14 residues. V was pared by 6 bases and J by 2 bases, with 14 bases between.

CDR3 sequence reads: CASSPGGAGALSYEQYF. The CDR3 DNA reads TGTGCCAGCAGCCCGGGTGGTGCGGGGGCTCTCTCCTACGAGCAGTACTTC. The V call is TRBV7-9, the J call TRBJ2-7, with a tentative D call TRBD2 (7 bases). Germline CDR1 is SEHNR and CDR2 is FQNEAQ (reference sequence). The CDR3 consists of 17 residues. V was shortened by 5 bases and J by 0 bases, with 20 bases between the two germline ends.

In regard to this clone: Within the sample, other DNA sequences also encode this same CDR3. This chain joins TRBV6-5 and TRBJ2-7; tentative D call: TRBD1 (6 bases). The V gene lost 5 bases and the J gene lost 3 bases, with 8 bases spanning the gap. CDR1 is MNHEY, CDR2 SVGAGI, per germline. This CDR3 contains 12 residues. The CDR3 protein is CASSTQGYEQYF. CDR3 nucleotides: TGTGCCAGCAGTACACAGGGCTACGAGCAGTACTTC.

This chain links TRBV5-1 with TRBJ2-6, with 9 bases identical to TRBD1. V gave up 4 bases and J gave up 0 bases; unmatched junction bases: 2. This CDR3 has 16 amino acids. In germline, CDR1 is SGHRS, CDR2 YFSETQ. The CDR3, as DNA: TGCGCCAGCAGCGAGGGACAGGGCTCTGGGGCCAACGTCCTGACTTTC. Residues: CASSEGQGSGANVLTF. Full variable domain (outside the CDR3, taken from reference TRBV5-1 and TRBJ2-6): KAGVTQTPRYLIKTRGQQVTLSCSPISGHRSVSWYQQTPGQGLQFLFEYFSETQRNKGNFPGRFSGRQFSNSRSEMNVSTLELGDSALYLCASSEGQGSGANVLTFGAGSRLTVL.

The chain joins TRBV4-3 to TRBJ2-5, with TRBD2 matching 14 bases. After removal of 4 bases from V and 2 bases from J, the junction contained 6 bases not matched to a gene. This CDR3 region has 17 residues. From germline, CDR1 is LGHNA and CDR2 YSLEER. CDR3 protein: CASSLGTSGGLQETQYF. CDR3 coding DNA: TGCGCCAGCAGCCTAGGGACTAGCGGGGGACTTCAAGAGACCCAGTACTTC.